This paragraph reports one T cell receptor beta chain. This clonotype was counted ten times or more. Which antigen it targets is not known. No much larger clonotype is one base removed from it; base qualities were not supplied. Counted from cysteine to phenylalanine, this CDR3 has 15 amino acids. Only the CDR3 DNA stays, 45 bases, in frame from base 1. The CDR1 and CDR2 encoded by the germline V gene (reference sequence) are DFQATT and SNEGSKA. Clipping removes 6 bases from V and 2 bases from J, with 9 as the unmatched junction base count. This specimen belongs to a study of T cell repertoires in cytomegalovirus infection (dated by TCRdb to between 2018 and 2021). About the study as a whole: Because public TCR beta signatures pointed to carriage of CMV infection together with the matching HLA type, the HLA type of each donor mattered for the analysis. Paper-wide results and their limitations: Cumulative frequency of public TCR beta family members discriminated carriers of CMV infection plus the relevant HLA type in this cohort and an independent approximately 350-donor cohort. The ex vivo response was dominated by HLA-C-restricted CMV-specific TCR beta clonotypes, and the single most frequent clonotype in two of eight donors was supplied by these HLA-C-restricted clonotypes.

Sequencing used an Illumina HiSeq 1500. The public reads were quality trimmed at Q25 with fastp and then assembled into clones with MiXCR by TCRdb, keeping productive beta chains. Merged by CDR3 protein, the rows form single entries marked with the most common genes and DNA. Counted in this sample were 120,000 to 150,000 distinct CDR3 sequences; about 6.1% of them appeared once. The ten largest account for roughly 18% of the sample. The rearranged chain carries TRBV20-1 and TRBJ2-1, and 8 junctional nucleotides match TRBD1. Input material: PBMCs. The receptor comes from a human donor in good health (CMV status not recorded). Some clones in this sample may be carry-over from other donors' samples. Here is the DNA: TGCAGTGCCGGTCGTGGACAGGGCCCCTACAATGAGCAGTTCTTC. This yields the protein CSAGRGQGPYNEQFF.